Presented here are 2 T cell receptor beta chains from one specimen sequenced in a study of control samples from healthy donors and cancer patients. Some clones are missing from TCRdb's copy, which holds only in-frame ones; the method was immunoSEQ multiplex PCR. Among 200,000 or so clones listed, roughly nine tenths were seen once. Sequenced material: blood. The receptors come from a man younger than 45 in good health.

This clone was observed a few times. The chain recombines TRBV11-2 with TRBJ2-2, with TRBD2 matching over 8 bases. V lost 5 bases and J lost 2; bases outside the gene matches: 7. Germline V gene data show CDR1 as SGHAT and CDR2 as FQNNGV. The CDR3 is made up of 16 amino acids. Here the CDR3 DNA reads TGTGCCAGCAGCGCGCACATAGCGGGAAACACCGGGGAGCTGTTTTTT. Translating it yields CASSAHIAGNTGELFF.

The V call is TRBV19, the J call TRBJ2-6; D unresolved. Germline-derived CDR1 and CDR2 are LNHDA and SQIVND (reference sequence). The V and J ends lost 3 bases and 2 bases respectively, with 14 bases between them. This CDR3 has 17 residues. As DNA, the CDR3 is TGTGCCAGTAGTATGGCCCTAAGCGCCACTGGGGCCAACGTCCTGACTTTC. Translated, it gives CASSMALSATGANVLTF.